The present entry profiles one TCR beta chain with its context. The entry originates in a study of OX40 agonist ivuxolimab in advanced cancers. Study-wide context: An agonistic anti-OX40 (CD134) antibody, ivuxolimab, was used to treat the patients. Participants, 70% to 90% male, averaged around 64 years of age, ranging from about 23 to 90. Partial responses occurred in three patients (one hepatocellular carcinoma, two cutaneous melanoma).

Per the germline V gene, CDR1 is MNHEY and CDR2 is SMNVEV (reference sequence). The length of the CDR3 is 16 residues. V was pared by 0 bases and J by 7 bases, with 9 bases of the junction left unmatched. Clones were sequenced by immunoSEQ multiplex PCR, and TCRdb holds only the in-frame ones, with some missing. The data contain 30,000 to 35,000 clones, roughly 84% of them seen just once; the ten biggest clones take up approximately 12%. The sample consisted of CD4+ or CD8+ T cells sorted from blood, taken in a trial of the OX40 agonist ivuxolimab. This clonotype originated in an adult with an advanced solid tumor such as melanoma, head and neck, liver or kidney cancer. The chain employs TRBV27 and TRBJ2-1, with 7 nucleotides matching TRBD2. CDR3 bases: TGTGCCAGCAGTTTATCGCCCGGGGGGATTTTTAATGAGCAGTTCTTC. Translated: CASSLSPGGIFNEQFF.